This T cell receptor beta chain was captured by sequencing in a study of beta chain features in type 1 diabetes. Comment on this clone: Its antigen is unknown.

As every portion of the isolated RNA was reverse transcribed, the sequencing read expressed TCRB transcripts. Sequencing was performed with immunoSEQ multiplex PCR; in TCRdb, only in-frame clones are kept and a portion is missing. The profile shows some 120,000 clones, 17% of them singletons. The study, taken as a whole, reports: Shorter TCRB CDR3s, moderately but significantly so, were found in Type 1 diabetes patients in all four CD4+ subsets. Lower insertion and higher deletion counts appeared at VDJ junctions in type 1 diabetes patients.

Germline V gene lookup returns CDR1 MNHEY and CDR2 SVGAGI. Trimming removed 7 bases at V and 4 bases at J, with 7 bases between. CDR3 length: 11 amino acids. The source is a man younger than 30 with type 1 diabetes. V is TRBV6-5 and J is TRBJ1-1; D is unclear. The sequenced sample was central memory CD4+ T cells from blood. The CDR3 DNA follows: TGTGCCAGCACCGGTGGCACTGAAGCTTTCTTT. Encoded protein: CASTGGTEAFF.